This T cell receptor beta chain was recorded in a study of blood T cell repertoires in COVID-19. Clones were sequenced by immunoSEQ multiplex PCR, and TCRdb holds only the in-frame ones, with some missing. The sample includes more than 110,000 clones, approximately 87% seen only once; the top ten take roughly 4%. CDR3 size: 16 residues. The germline V gene has CDR1 GTSNPN and CDR2 SVGIG (reference sequence). V was pared by 1 base and J by 1 base, with 8 bases of the junction left unmatched. Sequencing was done on a sample of peripheral blood. The chain combines TRBV30 with TRBJ2-3; 7 positions agree with TRBD2. This receptor was taken from a woman aged 35 to 49 with acute or convalescent COVID-19. The CDR3 spells CAWSGGSFSGTDTQYF. The CDR3 DNA reads as TGTGCCTGGAGTGGCGGGAGCTTCTCTGGCACAGATACGCAGTATTTT.